This is a list of T cell receptor beta chains from one sample in a study of T cell repertoires in cytomegalovirus infection. TCRdb re-called the reads with MiXCR, one entry per CDR3 protein. The table has almost 550,000 distinct CDR3 sequences, approximately 16% seen once. Sequencing was done on a sample of CD8+ T cells from PBMCs. Source of these receptors: a human donor in good health (CMV status not recorded). Some clones in this sample may be carry-over from other donors' samples. CDR3s include the opening cysteine and the closing phenylalanine or tryptophan. The D gene is left open where the match is weak. Expanded clones get a size class; other rows say once, few or many, or leave the size out.

D	size	J	V	length	CDR3	DNA
TRBD2	few	TRBJ2-5	TRBV7-9	16	CANPNLERGGSETQYF	TGTGCCAACCCGAATTTGGAGCGGGGGGGCTCGGAGACCCAGTACTTC
TRBD1	many	TRBJ2-1	TRBV11-2	16	CASSRRPGQGEEEQFF	TGTGCCAGCAGCCGCAGACCGGGACAGGGGGAGGAAGAGCAGTTCTTC
.	few	TRBJ2-7	TRBV29-1	14	CSVGRIGRRAEQYF	TGCAGCGTTGGCCGAATCGGACGACGAGCCGAGCAGTACTTC
.	.	TRBJ2-3	TRBV28	22	CASSSYLVGSSPGSSSPETPYF	TGTGCCAGCAGTTCGTATCTGGTTGGGTCTTCCCCGGGGTCTTCTAGCCCAGAGACGCCGTATTTT
.	many	TRBJ2-1	TRBV6-5	16	CASSYSIIQVGNEQFF	TGTGCCAGCAGTTACTCGATAATTCAAGTTGGCAATGAGCAGTTCTTC
TRBD1	few	TRBJ2-7	TRBV15	16	CATSPPLTGARYEQYF	TGTGCCACCAGCCCACCACTGACAGGGGCGAGATACGAGCAGTACTTC
TRBD2	many	TRBJ2-7	TRBV4-1	18	CASSQVQNSGGSSYEQYF	TGCGCCAGCAGCCAAGTGCAGAATTCCGGGGGGAGCTCCTACGAGCAGTACTTC
.	.	TRBJ2-1	TRBV27	13	CASSFGGLGEQFF	TGTGCCAGCAGTTTCGGGGGTTTAGGTGAGCAGTTCTTC
TRBD2	.	TRBJ2-7	TRBV5-5	17	CASSPRTSGGISYEQYF	TGTGCCAGCAGCCCCCGGACTAGCGGGGGCATATCCTACGAGCAGTACTTC
.	.	TRBJ2-7	TRBV27	13	CARKGTEAEGQYF	TGTGCCAGGAAAGGAACGGAGGCGGAGGGGCAGTACTTC
.	.	TRBJ2-1	TRBV7-9	13	CASGRVGLGEQFF	TGTGCCAGCGGGCGGGTGGGACTTGGTGAGCAGTTCTTC
TRBD1	.	TRBJ1-1	TRBV6-8	14	CASLGTGSNTEAFF	TGTGCCAGTCTCGGGACAGGGTCGAACACTGAAGCTTTCTTT
.	.	TRBJ2-1	TRBV9	15	CASTLSGNSYNEQFF	TGTGCCAGCACCCTAAGCGGAAACTCCTACAATGAGCAGTTCTTC
.	many	TRBJ1-1	TRBV7-6	14	CASSPRTLDTEAFF	TGTGCCAGCAGCCCCCGGACGTTAGACACTGAAGCTTTCTTT
.	many	TRBJ2-5	TRBV7-9	14	CASSLGRNQETQYF	TGTGCCAGCAGCTTAGGCAGGAACCAAGAGACCCAGTACTTC
.	once	TRBJ1-1	TRBV27	16	CASSLLVNLRNTEAFF	TGTGCCAGCAGTTTATTGGTTAACCTAAGGAACACTGAAGCTTTCTTT
.	many	TRBJ1-4	TRBV11-1	18	CASSRTGLLGSLQEKLFF	TGTGCCAGCAGCCGCACCGGGCTTCTTGGATCCCTACAGGAAAAACTGTTTTTT